This T cell receptor (beta chain) was sequenced during a study of blood T cell repertoires in COVID-19. About the study: In each case, the material was cDNA or gDNA derived from T cells, B-cell-depleted T cells, or PBMCs.

J gave up 6 bases and V 6 bases, and 10 bases lay outside the gene matches. CDR3 length: 14 residues. Germline loops: CDR1 MDHEN, CDR2 SYDVKM. Per the study methods: Reference gene primer amplification yielded estimated nucleated cell counts. Repertoires were generated with immunoSEQ multiplex PCR, while TCRdb's copy carries only in-frame clones and drops some. V, J and clone size are those of that table, while D and trimming were read from the DNA. The sample lists about 670,000 clones, 85% to 90% occurring once. This sequence joins TRBV28 and TRBJ2-7, with 8 positions matching TRBD1. The specimen sequenced was peripheral blood. The sequence came from a woman younger than 30 with acute or convalescent COVID-19. The CDR3 DNA is TGTGCCAGCAGATACACAGGGGGATCTCTCGAGCAGTACTTC. Translating gives CASRYTGGSLEQYF.